This TCR beta chain came from a study of response to subunit inactivated influenza vaccine. One entry per CDR3 protein, called by TCRdb with MiXCR from the RT-PCR reads. There are about 780,000 distinct CDR3 sequences in the sample; about 18% occur only once, and roughly 10% lies in the top ten. The table lists this clonotype with a few counts. This may stem from a read error, because a much larger clone lies one nucleotide away. V trimming: 5 bases; J trimming: 3 bases; junction bases outside the gene matches: 5. The CDR3 is 14 residues long. CDR1 SEHNR and CDR2 FQNEAQ come from the germline V gene (reference sequence).

This TCR came from a man in his forties or fifties who received an inactivated influenza vaccine. V is TRBV7-9 and J is TRBJ2-7, with 9 bases lining up with TRBD1. The material sequenced was PBMCs from blood, taken 5 days after vaccination. Here the CDR3 DNA reads TGTGCCAGCAGCCCGTGGGACAGGGTCTACGAGCAGTACTTC. Its protein is CASSPWDRVYEQYF.